This T cell receptor beta chain was profiled in a study of siplizumab effects on memory and regulatory T cells. Germline V gene lookup returns CDR1 MNHEY and CDR2 SVGAGI. This CDR3 region has 15 residues. Trimming took off 2 bases at V and 6 bases at J, with 13 bases between the two ends. Libraries were prepared by immunoSEQ multiplex PCR; TCRdb keeps only in-frame clonotypes and omits some of them. The sample shows around 100,000 clones, about 93% of them seen only once. Overall study findings and caveats: Apparently key alloresponse contributors, naive T cells also seemed more diverse than memory cells. A minor fraction of alloreactive clones, and no more, mapped to unstimulated subsets. Proof of suppressive function in proliferating Tregs from siplizumab cultures was not established.

Note on this clone: The target antigen is unknown.

The receptor was derived from a human donor in good health. The V call is TRBV6-5, the J call TRBJ2-2; D ambiguous. Sequencing was performed on Tregs sorted from blood. Here the CDR3 DNA reads TGTGCCAGCAGTTACAGGAGATTCTCGGCCGGGGAGCTGTTTTTT. It yields the protein CASSYRRFSAGELFF.